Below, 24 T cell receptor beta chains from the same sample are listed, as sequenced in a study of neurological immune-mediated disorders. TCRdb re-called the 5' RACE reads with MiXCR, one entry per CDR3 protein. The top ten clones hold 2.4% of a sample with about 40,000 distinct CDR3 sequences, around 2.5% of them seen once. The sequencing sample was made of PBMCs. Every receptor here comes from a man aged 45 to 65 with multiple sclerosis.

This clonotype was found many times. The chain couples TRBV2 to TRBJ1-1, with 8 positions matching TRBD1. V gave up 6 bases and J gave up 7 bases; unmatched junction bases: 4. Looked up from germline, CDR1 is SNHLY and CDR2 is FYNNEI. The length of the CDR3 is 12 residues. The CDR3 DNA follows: TGTGCCAGCAGACAGGGGGGGGATGAAGCTTTCTTT. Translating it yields CASRQGGDEAFF. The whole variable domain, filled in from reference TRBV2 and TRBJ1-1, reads EPEVTQTPSHQVTQMGQEVILRCVPISNHLYFYWYRQILGQKVEFLVSFYNNEISEKSEIFDDQFSVERPDGSNFTLKIRSTKLEDSAMYFCASRQGGDEAFFGQGTRLTVV.

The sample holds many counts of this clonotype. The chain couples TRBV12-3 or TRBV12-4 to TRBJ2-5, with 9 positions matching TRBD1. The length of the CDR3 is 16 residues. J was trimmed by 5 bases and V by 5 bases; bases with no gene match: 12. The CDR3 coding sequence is TGTGCCAGCAGTCCCCGTAGGGGGACAGGGAAGGAGACCCAGTACTTC. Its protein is CASSPRRGTGKETQYF.

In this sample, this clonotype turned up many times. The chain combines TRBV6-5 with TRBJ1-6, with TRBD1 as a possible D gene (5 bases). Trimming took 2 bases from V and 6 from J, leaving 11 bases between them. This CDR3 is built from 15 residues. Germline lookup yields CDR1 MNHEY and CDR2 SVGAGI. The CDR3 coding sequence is TGTGCCAGCAGTTACCAGGGAAGTCGTAATTCACCCCTCCACTTT. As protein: CASSYQGSRNSPLHF.

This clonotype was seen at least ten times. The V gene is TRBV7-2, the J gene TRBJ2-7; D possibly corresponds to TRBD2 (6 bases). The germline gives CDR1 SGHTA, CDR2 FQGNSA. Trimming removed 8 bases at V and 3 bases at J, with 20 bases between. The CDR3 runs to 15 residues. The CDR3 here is CASSTPGSGDYEQYF. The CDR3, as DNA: TGTGCCAGCTCGACCCCCGGGTCGGGAGACTACGAGCAGTACTTC.

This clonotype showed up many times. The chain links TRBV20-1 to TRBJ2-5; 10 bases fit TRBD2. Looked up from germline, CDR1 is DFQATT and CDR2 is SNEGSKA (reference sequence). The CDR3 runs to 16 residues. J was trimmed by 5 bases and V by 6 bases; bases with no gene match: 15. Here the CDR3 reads CSARKRGGRRGETQYF. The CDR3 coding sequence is TGCAGTGCCCGAAAGCGGGGGGGCCGGCGGGGGGAGACCCAGTACTTC.

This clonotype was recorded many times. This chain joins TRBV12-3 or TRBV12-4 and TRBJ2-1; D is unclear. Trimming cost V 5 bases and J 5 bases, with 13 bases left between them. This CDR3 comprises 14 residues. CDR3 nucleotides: TGTGCCAGCAGTATGTATAGCCCCAACAATGAGCAGTTCTTC. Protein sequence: CASSMYSPNNEQFF.

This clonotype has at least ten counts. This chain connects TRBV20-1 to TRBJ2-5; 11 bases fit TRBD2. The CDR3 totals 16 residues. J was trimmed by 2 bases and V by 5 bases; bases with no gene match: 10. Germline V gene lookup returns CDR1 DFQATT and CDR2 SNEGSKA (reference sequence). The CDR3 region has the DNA TGCAGTGCTTCCCCAGAACTAGCGGGGGATCAAGAGACCCAGTACTTC. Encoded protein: CSASPELAGDQETQYF.

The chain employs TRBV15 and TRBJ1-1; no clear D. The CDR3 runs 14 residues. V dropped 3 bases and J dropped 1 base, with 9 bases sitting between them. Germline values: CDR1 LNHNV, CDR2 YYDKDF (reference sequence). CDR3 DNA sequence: TGTGCCACCAGCAGCCGGGAGCCGAACACTGAAGCTTTCTTT. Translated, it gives CATSSREPNTEAFF. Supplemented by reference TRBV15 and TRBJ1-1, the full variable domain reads DAMVIQNPRYQVTQFGKPVTLSCSQTLNHNVMYWYQQKSSQAPKLLFHYYDKDFNNEADTPDNFQSRRPNTSFCFLDIRSPGLGDTAMYLCATSSREPNTEAFFGQGTRLTVV.

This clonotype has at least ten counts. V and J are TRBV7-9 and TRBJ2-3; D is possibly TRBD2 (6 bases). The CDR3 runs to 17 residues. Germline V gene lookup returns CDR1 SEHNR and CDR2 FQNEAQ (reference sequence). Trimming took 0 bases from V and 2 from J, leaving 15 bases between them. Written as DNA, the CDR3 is TGTGCCAGCAGCTTAGCGCTAGCGCCCAGAGACACAGATACGCAGTATTTT. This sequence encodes CASSLALAPRDTDTQYF.

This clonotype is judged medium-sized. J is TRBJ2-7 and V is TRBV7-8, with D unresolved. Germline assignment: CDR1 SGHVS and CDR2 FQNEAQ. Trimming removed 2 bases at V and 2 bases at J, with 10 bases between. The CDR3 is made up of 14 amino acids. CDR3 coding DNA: TGTGCCAGCAGCTTACAGGAAGGGCCCTACGAGCAGTACTTC. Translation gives CASSLQEGPYEQYF. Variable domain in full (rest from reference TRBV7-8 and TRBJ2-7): GAGVSQSPRYKVAKRGQDVALRCDPISGHVSLFWYQQALGQGPEFLTYFQNEAQLDKSGLPSDRFFAERPEGSVSTLKIQRTQQEDSAVYLCASSLQEGPYEQYFGPGTRLTVT.

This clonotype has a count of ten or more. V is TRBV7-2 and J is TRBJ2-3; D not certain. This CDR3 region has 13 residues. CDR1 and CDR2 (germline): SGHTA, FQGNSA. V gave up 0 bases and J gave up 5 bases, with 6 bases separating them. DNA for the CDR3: TGTGCCAGCAGCTTAGCGCGCGGAGATACGCAGTATTTT. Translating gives CASSLARGDTQYF.

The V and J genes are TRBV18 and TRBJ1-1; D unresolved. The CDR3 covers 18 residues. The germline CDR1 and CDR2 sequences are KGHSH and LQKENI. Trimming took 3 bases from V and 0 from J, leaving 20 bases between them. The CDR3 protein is CASSPTLGGRHLNTEAFF. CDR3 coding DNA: TGTGCCAGCTCACCTACGCTAGGTGGCAGGCACTTGAACACTGAAGCTTTCTTT.

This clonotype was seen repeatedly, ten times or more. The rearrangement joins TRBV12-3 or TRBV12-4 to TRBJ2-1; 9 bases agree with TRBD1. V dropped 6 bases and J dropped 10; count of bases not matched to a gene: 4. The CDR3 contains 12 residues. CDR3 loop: CASRWTGDEQFF. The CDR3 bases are TGTGCCAGCAGGTGGACAGGGGACGAGCAGTTCTTC.

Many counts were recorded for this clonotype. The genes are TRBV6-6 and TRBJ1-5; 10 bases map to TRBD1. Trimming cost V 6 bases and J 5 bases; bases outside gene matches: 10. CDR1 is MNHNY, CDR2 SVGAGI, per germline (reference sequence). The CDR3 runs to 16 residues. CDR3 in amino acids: CASSHELGTGDQPQHF. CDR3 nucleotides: TGTGCCAGCAGCCATGAACTCGGGACAGGGGATCAGCCCCAGCATTTT.

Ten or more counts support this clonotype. The CDR3 loop reads CAIRRQSSINTEAFF. The CDR3 DNA reads TGTGCCATCAGGCGACAGTCAAGTATTAACACTGAAGCTTTCTTT. This rearrangement joins TRBV10-3 to TRBJ1-1, with D maybe TRBD1 (5 bases). Trimming left V 6 bases short and J 2 bases short, with 16 bases between. The CDR3 sequence is 15 residues long. Germline CDR1 and CDR2: ENHRY and SYGVKD.

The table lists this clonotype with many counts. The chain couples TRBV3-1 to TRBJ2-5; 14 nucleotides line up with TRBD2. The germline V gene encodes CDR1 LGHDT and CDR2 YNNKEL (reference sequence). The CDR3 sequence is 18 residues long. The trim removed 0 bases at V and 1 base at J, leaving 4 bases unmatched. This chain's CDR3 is CASSQDRGLAGVQETQYF. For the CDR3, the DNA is TGTGCCAGCAGCCAAGATAGGGGACTAGCGGGGGTCCAAGAGACCCAGTACTTC.

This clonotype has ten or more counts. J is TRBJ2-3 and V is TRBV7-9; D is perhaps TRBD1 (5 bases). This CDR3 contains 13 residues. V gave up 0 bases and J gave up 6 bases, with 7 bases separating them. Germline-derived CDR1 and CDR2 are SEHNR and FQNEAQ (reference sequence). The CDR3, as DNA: TGTGCCAGCAGCTTAGCCAGGGTGGATACGCAGTATTTT. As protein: CASSLARVDTQYF.

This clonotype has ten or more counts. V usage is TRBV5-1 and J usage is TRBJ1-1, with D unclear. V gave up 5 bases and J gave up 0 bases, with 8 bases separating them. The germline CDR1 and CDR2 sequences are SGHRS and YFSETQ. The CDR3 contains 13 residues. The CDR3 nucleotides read TGCGCCAGCAGAAGCCAGGTGAACACTGAAGCTTTCTTT. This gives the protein CASRSQVNTEAFF.

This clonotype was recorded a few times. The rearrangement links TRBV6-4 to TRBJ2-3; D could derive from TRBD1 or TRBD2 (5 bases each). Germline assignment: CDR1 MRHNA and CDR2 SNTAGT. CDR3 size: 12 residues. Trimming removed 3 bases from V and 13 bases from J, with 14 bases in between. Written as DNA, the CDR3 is TGTGCCAGCAGTGAAATGACCGGGACGAAGTATTTT. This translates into CASSEMTGTKYF.

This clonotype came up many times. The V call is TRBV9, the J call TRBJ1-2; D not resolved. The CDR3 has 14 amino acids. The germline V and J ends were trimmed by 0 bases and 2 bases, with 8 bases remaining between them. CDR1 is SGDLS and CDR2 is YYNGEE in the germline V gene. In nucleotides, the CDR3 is TGTGCCAGCAGCGTAGGTCCAGGCAACTATGGCTACACCTTC. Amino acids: CASSVGPGNYGYTF.

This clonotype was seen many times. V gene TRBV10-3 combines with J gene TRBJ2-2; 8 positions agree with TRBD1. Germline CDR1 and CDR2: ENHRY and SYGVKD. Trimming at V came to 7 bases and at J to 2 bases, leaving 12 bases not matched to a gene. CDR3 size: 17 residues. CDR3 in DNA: TGTGCCATCAACCCGGGGACCGGACAGGGAAACACCGGGGAGCTGTTTTTT. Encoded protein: CAINPGTGQGNTGELFF.

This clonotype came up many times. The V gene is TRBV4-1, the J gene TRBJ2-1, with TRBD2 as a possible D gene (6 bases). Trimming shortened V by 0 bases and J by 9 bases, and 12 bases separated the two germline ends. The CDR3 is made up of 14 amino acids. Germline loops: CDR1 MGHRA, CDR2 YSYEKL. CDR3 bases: TGCGCCAGCAGCCAAGATGGAGGGGACGGTGAGCAGTTCTTC. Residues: CASSQDGGDGEQFF.

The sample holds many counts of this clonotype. The CDR3 region has the DNA TGCGCCAGCGCAGTGGACGGGAACAGGGGGCCTAACTATGGCTACACCTTC. This sequence encodes CASAVDGNRGPNYGYTF. The chain links TRBV5-1 to TRBJ1-2, with 9 nucleotides matching TRBD1. V shed 7 bases, J shed 0 bases, and the junction held 13 bases outside the gene matches. CDR3 length equals 17 residues. CDR1 and CDR2 from the germline V gene are SGHRS and YFSETQ.

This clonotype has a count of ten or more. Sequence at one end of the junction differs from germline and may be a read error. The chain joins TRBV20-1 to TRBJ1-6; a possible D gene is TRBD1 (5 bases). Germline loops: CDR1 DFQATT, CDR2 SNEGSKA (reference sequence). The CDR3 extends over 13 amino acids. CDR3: CSASFRGGSPLNF. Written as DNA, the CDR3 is TGCAGTGCTAGTTTTAGGGGTGGTTCACCCCTCAACTTT.